This T cell receptor beta chain was recovered during a study of preoperative IRX-2 immunotherapy in early breast cancer. This clone was observed once. Treatment denoted: preoperative locoregional IRX-2 cytokine immunotherapy. The data were produced by immunoSEQ multiplex PCR, yet TCRdb's version contains in-frame clones alone and is incomplete. Counted here are around 88,000 clones, 75% to 90% occurring once; the ten biggest clones make up around 2%. This CDR3 is built from 14 residues. Germline V gene data show CDR1 as SSHAT and CDR2 as FNYEAQ (reference sequence). The V gene lost 3 bases and the J gene lost 1 base, with 7 bases spanning the gap.

The sample consisted of tumor tissue, taken after IRX-2 immunotherapy. The TCR comes from a human donor with breast cancer. V and J are TRBV7-7 and TRBJ1-3, with no clear D. The CDR3 loop reads CASSFMGSGNTIYF. The CDR3 region has the DNA TGTGCCAGCAGCTTCATGGGGTCTGGAAACACCATATATTTT.